These 30 T cell receptor beta chains originate from one sample sequenced in a study of cytomegalovirus exposure and HLA in healthy donors. PCR primers comprised 60 Vbeta and 13 Jbeta primers. Measured with immunoSEQ multiplex PCR; TCRdb has only the in-frame clones, and not every one. The table records roughly 190,000 clones, 80% of them present only once. Sequenced input: PBMCs. The receptors were sampled from a man aged 40-55 years in good health and CMV-seropositive.

This rearrangement joins TRBV10-3 to TRBJ2-7; maybe TRBD2 (5 bases). Trimming left V 4 bases short and J 6 bases short, with 13 bases between. Germline V gene data show CDR1 as ENHRY and CDR2 as SYGVKD. CDR3 size: 13 residues. The CDR3 spells CAISGGNYGEQYF. CDR3 nucleotides: TGTGCCATCAGTGGAGGGAATTATGGCGAGCAGTACTTC.

The chain joins TRBV5-1 to TRBJ1-2; possible D gene TRBD1, 5 bases. Per the germline V gene, CDR1 is SGHRS and CDR2 is YFSETQ. This CDR3 contains 11 residues. Between the trimmed V and J ends, which lost 6 bases and 8 bases, there was a span of 11 bases. CDR3 sequence: CASNGGGGYTF. DNA for the CDR3: TGCGCCAGCAACGGGGGGGGAGGCTACACCTTC.

V and J are TRBV11-2 and TRBJ2-5, with 8 bases fitting TRBD1. In germline, CDR1 is SGHAT, CDR2 FQNNGV. CDR3 length equals 13 residues. The V and J ends lost 5 bases and 4 bases, in that order; junction bases with no gene match: 3. This CDR3 reads CASSEQGAETQYF. Here the CDR3 DNA reads TGTGCCAGCAGCGAGCAGGGGGCAGAGACCCAGTACTTC.

The chain recombines TRBV15 with TRBJ2-6; 8 bases agree with TRBD1. Germline values: CDR1 LNHNV, CDR2 YYDKDF (reference sequence). The ends lost 0 bases at V and 0 bases at J; junction bases unmatched: 4. The CDR3 runs to 18 residues. CDR3 loop: CATSRDFGQGSGANVLTF. CDR3 nucleotide sequence: TGTGCCACCAGCAGAGATTTTGGACAGGGCTCTGGGGCCAACGTCCTGACTTTC. Together with reference TRBV15 and TRBJ2-6, the CDR3 gives the full variable domain: DAMVIQNPRYQVTQFGKPVTLSCSQTLNHNVMYWYQQKSSQAPKLLFHYYDKDFNNEADTPDNFQSRRPNTSFCFLDIRSPGLGDTAMYLCATSRDFGQGSGANVLTFGAGSRLTVL.

The sample holds a few counts of this clone. This sequence joins TRBV5-1 and TRBJ1-5; D uncertain. With 0 bases removed from V and 0 bases from J, the gap between germline ends came to 7 bases. Germline CDR1 SGHRS, CDR2 YFSETQ. CDR3 length: 15 residues. The CDR3 loop reads CASSLGYSSNQPQHF. The CDR3 DNA reads as TGCGCCAGCAGCTTGGGTTACAGTAGCAATCAGCCCCAGCATTTT.

This clone was detected a few times. The chain joins TRBV27 to TRBJ1-5, with D possibly TRBD1 on 5 matching bases. Germline assignment: CDR1 MNHEY and CDR2 SMNVEV (reference sequence). Trimming cost V 4 bases and J 3 bases, with 10 bases left between them. The CDR3 length is 14 residues. CDR3 protein: CASSSRQYNQPQHF. The DNA for the CDR3 is TGTGCCAGCAGTTCTCGACAGTACAATCAGCCCCAGCATTTT.

A few counts support this clone. Other nucleotide sequences in the sample specify the same CDR3. The chain links TRBV6-1 to TRBJ2-5; D perhaps matches TRBD1 (6 bases). This CDR3 has 13 amino acids. Trimming took off 9 bases at V and 5 bases at J, with 16 bases between the two ends. Germline assignment: CDR1 MNHNS and CDR2 SASEGT. The CDR3 DNA sequence: TGTGCCAGGATACGGACAGCCCTGGAGACCCAGTACTTC. Protein product: CARIRTALETQYF.

In this sample, this clone turned up once. The gene calls are TRBV25-1 and TRBJ2-2; TRBD1 agrees at 9 bases. The CDR3 is 18 amino acids. Germline V lookup: CDR1 MGHDK, CDR2 SYGVNS. V trimming: 0 bases; J trimming: 2 bases; junction bases outside the gene matches: 7. The CDR3 bases are TGTGCCAGCAGTGAATATGATCCGGGACAGGGTAACACCGGGGAGCTGTTTTTT. It encodes CASSEYDPGQGNTGELFF.

This clone was counted a single time. At one of its ends the junction is not consistent with the germline gene, which may arise from a read error. This chain links TRBV15 with TRBJ1-3, with D unresolved. The V gene's germline CDR1 is LNHNV and CDR2 YYDKDF (reference sequence). This CDR3 has 15 amino acids. The CDR3 region has the DNA TGTGCCACCAGCAGAGATCGATCCCCAGGAAACATCATATATTTT. This gives the protein CATSRDRSPGNIIYF. The full variable domain, rest sourced from reference TRBV15 and TRBJ1-3, is DAMVIQNPRYQVTQFGKPVTLSCSQTLNHNVMYWYQQKSSQAPKLLFHYYDKDFNNEADTPDNFQSRRPNTSFCFLDIRSPGLGDTAMYLCATSRDRSPGNIIYFGEGSWLTVV.

The chain recombines TRBV19 with TRBJ2-5; TRBD2 matches at 10 bases. The V gene end was trimmed by 6 bases and the J gene end by 2 bases; junction bases not matched to a gene: 9. The length of the CDR3 is 16 residues. Germline V CDR1 and CDR2: LNHDA, SQIVND (reference sequence). Written as DNA, the CDR3 is TGTGCCAGTAGGAGGGGTGGACTAGCGGAGCAAGAGACCCAGTACTTC. Amino acids: CASRRGGLAEQETQYF.

The J gene is TRBJ1-1, the V gene TRBV5-1, with D possibly matching TRBD1 (5 bases). Deletions cut 4 bases from V and 3 bases from J, with 13 bases between. CDR3 length: 14 amino acids. CDR1 SGHRS and CDR2 YFSETQ come from the germline V gene. The CDR3 coding sequence is TGCGCCAGCAGCGGTCAGGGCTCTTACACTGAAGCTTTCTTT. It codes for CASSGQGSYTEAFF. The variable domain in full, completed from reference TRBV5-1 and TRBJ1-1, reads KAGVTQTPRYLIKTRGQQVTLSCSPISGHRSVSWYQQTPGQGLQFLFEYFSETQRNKGNFPGRFSGRQFSNSRSEMNVSTLELGDSALYLCASSGQGSYTEAFFGQGTRLTVV.

The gene calls are TRBV7-2 and TRBJ2-3; tentatively, D is TRBD1 (6 bases). The germline gives CDR1 SGHTA, CDR2 FQGNSA. The V end lost 2 bases, the J end lost 4 bases, and 10 bases lay between the germline ends. The CDR3 is 14 residues long. This chain's CDR3 is CASSLRGFADTQYF. CDR3 DNA: TGTGCCAGCAGCTTAAGGGGGTTCGCAGATACGCAGTATTTT.

The J gene is TRBJ2-1, the V gene TRBV30; 10 bases align to TRBD1. The J segment lost 7 bases and the V segment lost 6 bases, leaving 6 bases of the junction unmatched. The CDR3 loop spans 13 amino acids. Germline V gives CDR1 GTSNPN, CDR2 SVGIG (reference sequence). The CDR3 DNA reads TGTGCCTGCGACAGGGGGCAAAGGAATGAGCAGTTCTTC. Residues: CACDRGQRNEQFF.

The table lists this clone with a count of one. The chain joins TRBV2 to TRBJ2-7, with 7 bases matching TRBD1. The V segment lost 11 bases and the J segment 0 bases; nucleotides outside the gene matches: 4. The CDR3 totals 12 residues. Per germline, CDR1 SNHLY and CDR2 FYNNEI. CDR3 nucleotide sequence: TGTGCCCGACAGGGATTCTCCTACGAGCAGTACTTC. Its protein is CARQGFSYEQYF.

The chain joins TRBV4-1 to TRBJ2-7; 8 bases match TRBD2. Germline CDR1 and CDR2: MGHRA and YSYEKL. The CDR3 length is 15 residues. V lost 1 base to trimming and J lost 4 bases; unmatched junction nucleotides: 6. The CDR3 here is CASSQGGGGKYEQYF. CDR3 bases: TGCGCCAGCAGCCAAGGAGGCGGGGGGAAATACGAGCAGTACTTC.

The chain couples TRBV19 to TRBJ2-2; 11 nucleotides align to TRBD1. V lost 4 bases, J lost 0 bases, and 4 bases stayed unmatched. The CDR3 is 17 residues long. Germline values: CDR1 LNHDA, CDR2 SQIVND (reference sequence). The CDR3, as DNA: TGTGCCAGTAGTACGGACAGGGGGCCTTCGAACACCGGGGAGCTGTTTTTT. This translates into CASSTDRGPSNTGELFF.

The chain employs TRBV13 and TRBJ2-1; TRBD2 might be the D (5 bases). This CDR3 region has 17 residues. V lost 0 bases to trimming and J lost 3 bases, with 15 bases between them. CDR1 is PRHDT, CDR2 FYEKMQ, per germline (reference sequence). CDR3 nucleotides: TGTGCCAGCAGCTTAGGCCTGAATAGCGTGGTCTACAATGAGCAGTTCTTC. Amino acid sequence: CASSLGLNSVVYNEQFF.

This chain connects TRBV6-6 to TRBJ1-1; D not resolved. Trimming took 2 bases from V and 2 from J, leaving 6 bases between them. The germline CDR1 and CDR2 sequences are MNHNY and SVGAGI (reference sequence). This CDR3 region has 13 residues. DNA of the CDR3: TGTGCCAGCAGTTACCTACCTAACACTGAAGCTTTCTTT. This sequence encodes CASSYLPNTEAFF.

This sequence joins TRBV7-3 and TRBJ2-3, with D unresolved. Germline CDR1 and CDR2: SGHTA and FQGTGA. CDR3 length: 15 amino acids. Trimming removed 5 bases at V and 4 bases at J, with 16 bases between. The CDR3 sequence is CASSPLALPADTQYF. CDR3 nucleotide sequence: TGTGCCAGCAGCCCCCTGGCCCTCCCCGCAGATACGCAGTATTTT.

This clone came up a few times. CDR3 DNA sequence: TGCGCCAGCAGTGGAACGGAGGAGAACACCGGGGAGCTGTTTTTT. Translating gives CASSGTEENTGELFF. The chain is built from TRBV10-1 and TRBJ2-2; D may be TRBD2 (5 bases). Germline-derived CDR1 and CDR2 are WNHNN and SYGVQD (reference sequence). V shed 4 bases and J shed 1 base, with 10 bases lying between them. The CDR3 loop spans 15 amino acids.

CDR3 DNA: TGTGCCAGCAGCCTACGGGACACTTACAATGAGCAGTTCTTC. Translation gives CASSLRDTYNEQFF. This chain links TRBV9 with TRBJ2-1, with D perhaps matching TRBD1 (6 bases). V lost 4 bases and J lost 4, with 12 bases in between. CDR1 and CDR2 from the germline V gene are SGDLS and YYNGEE. This CDR3 comprises 14 residues.

This clone appeared once. This sequence joins TRBV30 and TRBJ2-1, with TRBD1 as a possible D gene (6 bases). V lost 3 bases, J lost 5 bases, and 17 bases lay in between. The CDR3 length is 15 residues. Germline CDR1 reads GTSNPN; CDR2 reads SVGIG (reference sequence). CDR3: CAWSAGLTGNNEQFF. The CDR3, as DNA: TGTGCCTGGAGCGCGGGCCTCACAGGGAACAATGAGCAGTTCTTC.

The chain uses TRBV19 and TRBJ1-5; D gene uncertain. Trimming took 4 bases from V and 6 from J, leaving 16 bases between them. From germline, CDR1 is LNHDA and CDR2 SQIVND (reference sequence). The CDR3 is made up of 15 amino acids. In DNA form, the CDR3 reads TGTGCCAGTAGTAGTCACGCTCCGTCGAGTCAGCCCCAGCATTTT. Translating it yields CASSSHAPSSQPQHF.

The rearrangement uses TRBV30 and TRBJ1-1; 8 bases line up with TRBD1. Per germline, CDR1 GTSNPN and CDR2 SVGIG (reference sequence). The CDR3 spans 13 residues. The junction had 4 bases not matched to a gene; V was cut back by 4 bases and J by 3 bases. The CDR3 DNA sequence: TGTGCCTGGACAGGGGGCTTTGACACTGAAGCTTTCTTT. This translates into CAWTGGFDTEAFF.

This clone appeared a few times. CDR3 loop: CAWSVHGVPPHEQYF. The CDR3 region has the DNA TGTGCCTGGAGTGTACACGGGGTCCCCCCGCACGAGCAGTACTTC. The V gene is TRBV30, the J gene TRBJ2-7; TRBD2 might be the D (5 bases). The germline V and J ends were trimmed by 0 bases and 5 bases, with 17 bases remaining between them. The CDR3 is 15 residues long. CDR1 GTSNPN and CDR2 SVGIG come from the germline V gene (reference sequence).

This chain uses TRBV7-2 with TRBJ2-1; 9 nucleotides line up with TRBD1. Trimming cost V 6 bases and J 0 bases; bases outside gene matches: 6. Germline CDR1 reads SGHTA; CDR2 reads FQGNSA. The CDR3 spans 16 residues. The CDR3 sequence is CASRRTGGFSYNEQFF. In DNA form, the CDR3 reads TGTGCCAGCAGACGTACAGGGGGCTTCTCCTACAATGAGCAGTTCTTC.

This chain uses TRBV19 with TRBJ1-5; D call uncertain. The CDR3 length is 13 residues. CDR1 is LNHDA and CDR2 is SQIVND in the germline V gene (reference sequence). V was cut by 7 bases and J by 2 bases, with 9 bases left in between. For the CDR3, the DNA is TGTGCCAGTACTATCGGGGGCAATCAGCCCCAGCATTTT. Translated: CASTIGGNQPQHF.

This clone turned up a few times. V gene TRBV9 combines with J gene TRBJ2-5, with 9 bases identical to TRBD2. The germline CDR1 and CDR2 sequences are SGDLS and YYNGEE. This CDR3 has 19 amino acids. Unmatched junction bases numbered 17, after V lost 0 bases and J lost 5 bases. CDR3 sequence reads: CASSVAVGGRGLAGETQYF. In DNA, the CDR3 is TGTGCCAGCAGCGTAGCCGTGGGGGGAAGGGGTCTAGCGGGGGAGACCCAGTACTTC.

The chain is built from TRBV5-1 and TRBJ2-7; the D is unclear. CDR3 size: 13 residues. V lost 0 bases and J lost 3, with 7 bases in between. CDR1 is SGHRS, CDR2 YFSETQ, per germline. The CDR3 protein is CASSLAADYEQYF. CDR3 DNA sequence: TGCGCCAGCAGCTTGGCGGCGGACTACGAGCAGTACTTC.

Comments on this clone: A junction end diverges from the germline sequence, so it may reflect a read error. Other DNA sequences of this sample code for an identical CDR3. V usage is TRBV5-4 and J usage is TRBJ1-6; 8 nucleotides agree with TRBD1. Germline values: CDR1 SGHNT, CDR2 YYREEE (reference sequence). CDR3 length equals 15 residues. This CDR3 is CASSLGQGENSPLHF. Written as DNA, the CDR3 is TGTGCCAGCAGCCTCGGACAGGGAGAGAATTCGCCCCTCCACTTT.